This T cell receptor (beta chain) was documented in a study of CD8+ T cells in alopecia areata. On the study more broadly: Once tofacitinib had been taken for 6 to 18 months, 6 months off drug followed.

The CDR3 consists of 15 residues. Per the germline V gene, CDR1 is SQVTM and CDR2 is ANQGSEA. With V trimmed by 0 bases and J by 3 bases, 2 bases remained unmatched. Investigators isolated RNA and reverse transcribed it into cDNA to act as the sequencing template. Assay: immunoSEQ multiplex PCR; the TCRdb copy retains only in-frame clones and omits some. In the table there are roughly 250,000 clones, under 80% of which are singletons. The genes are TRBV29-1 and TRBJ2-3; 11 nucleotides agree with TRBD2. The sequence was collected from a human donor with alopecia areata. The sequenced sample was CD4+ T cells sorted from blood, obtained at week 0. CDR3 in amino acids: CSVEDRLAGTDTQYF. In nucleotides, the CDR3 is TGCAGCGTTGAAGACAGACTAGCGGGGACAGATACGCAGTATTTT.